Listed below are T cell receptor beta chains from one sample, sequenced in a study of T-cell reconstitution after alpha-beta-depleted transplantation in children. Each CDR3 protein is one row after TCRdb ran MiXCR on the PCR reads. The repertoire consists of roughly 420,000 distinct CDR3 sequences, with roughly 17% occurring once and the leading ten covering under 30%. The source material was PBMCs, mostly from graft donor cells, sampled 360 days after TCRalphabeta/CD19-depleted stem cell transplant. These TCRs come from a boy younger than two who had a stem cell transplant for Wiskott-Aldrich syndrome, so the T cells may come from the graft donor. Each CDR3 is given with its conserved first and last residue. The D gene is left open where the match is weak.

V gene: TRBV5-1; J gene: TRBJ2-1; D gene: NA; CDR3 length: 17; CDR3 protein: CASSLWSIGGSYNEQFF
V gene: TRBV7-9; J gene: TRBJ2-3; D gene: TRBD2; CDR3 length: 16; CDR3 protein: CASSSLLATPADTQYF
V gene: TRBV18; J gene: TRBJ2-7; D gene: TRBD2; CDR3 length: 16; CDR3 protein: CASSPPRSSGRYEQYF
V gene: TRBV18; J gene: TRBJ2-7; D gene: NA; CDR3 length: 15; CDR3 protein: CASSPSWGVLYEQYF
V gene: TRBV7-6; J gene: TRBJ2-3; D gene: NA; CDR3 length: 16; CDR3 protein: CASSFRTLDRADTQYF
V gene: TRBV2; J gene: TRBJ2-5; D gene: NA; CDR3 length: 12; CDR3 protein: CASSDLSETQYF
V gene: TRBV12-3/TRBV12-4; J gene: TRBJ1-3; D gene: NA; CDR3 length: 16; CDR3 protein: CASSFFAGPTGNTIYF
V gene: TRBV5-4; J gene: TRBJ2-6; D gene: NA; CDR3 length: 17; CDR3 protein: CASSASGHRAGANVLTF
V gene: TRBV7-2; J gene: TRBJ2-1; D gene: NA; CDR3 length: 16; CDR3 protein: CASSSRDRWEDNEQFF
V gene: TRBV20-1; J gene: TRBJ2-1; D gene: NA; CDR3 length: 13; CDR3 protein: CSASQVSYNEQFF
V gene: TRBV2; J gene: TRBJ2-1; D gene: NA; CDR3 length: 16; CDR3 protein: CASSEEAPVLGIEQFF
V gene: TRBV12-3/TRBV12-4; J gene: TRBJ2-3; D gene: TRBD1; CDR3 length: 16; CDR3 protein: CASSPYRGFGTDTQYF
V gene: TRBV11-3; J gene: TRBJ1-1; D gene: TRBD1; CDR3 length: 15; CDR3 protein: CASKVKQGASTEAFF
V gene: TRBV12-3/TRBV12-4; J gene: TRBJ2-7; D gene: NA; CDR3 length: 13; CDR3 protein: CASRLGPGAEQYF
V gene: TRBV6-5; J gene: TRBJ1-1; D gene: TRBD1; CDR3 length: 14; CDR3 protein: CASSRPGGHTEAFF
V gene: TRBV7-2; J gene: TRBJ2-5; D gene: TRBD2; CDR3 length: 17; CDR3 protein: CASSFRWLAGGWETQYF
V gene: TRBV12-3/TRBV12-4; J gene: TRBJ2-3; D gene: TRBD2; CDR3 length: 14; CDR3 protein: CASSFEGGGNTQYF
V gene: TRBV7-2; J gene: TRBJ1-1; D gene: NA; CDR3 length: 15; CDR3 protein: CASSFPRVRNTEAFF
V gene: TRBV5-1; J gene: TRBJ2-5; D gene: TRBD1; CDR3 length: 14; CDR3 protein: CASSFRDRGQTQYF
V gene: TRBV5-1; J gene: TRBJ2-7; D gene: TRBD2; CDR3 length: 16; CDR3 protein: CASSLEAGGRAYEQYF
V gene: TRBV7-2; J gene: TRBJ1-1; D gene: NA; CDR3 length: 15; CDR3 protein: CASSSDPTGYTEAFF
V gene: TRBV3-1; J gene: TRBJ1-2; D gene: NA; CDR3 length: 13; CDR3 protein: CASSRRGNYGYTF
V gene: TRBV29-1; J gene: TRBJ1-1; D gene: TRBD1; CDR3 length: 13; CDR3 protein: CSGWDSWNTEAFF
V gene: TRBV2; J gene: TRBJ1-4; D gene: TRBD1; CDR3 length: 15; CDR3 protein: CASSVPGTVLEKLFF
V gene: TRBV18; J gene: TRBJ2-7; D gene: TRBD1; CDR3 length: 19; CDR3 protein: CASSRSFRGRLLSSYEQYF
V gene: TRBV7-9; J gene: TRBJ2-1; D gene: NA; CDR3 length: 17; CDR3 protein: CASSTTSSQGSYNEQFF
V gene: TRBV15; J gene: TRBJ2-2; D gene: NA; CDR3 length: 15; CDR3 protein: CATSRDRGRVGELFF
V gene: TRBV4-2; J gene: TRBJ2-2; D gene: NA; CDR3 length: 15; CDR3 protein: CASSQAGSGTGELFF
V gene: TRBV11-2; J gene: TRBJ2-7; D gene: NA; CDR3 length: 13; CDR3 protein: CASGPGPTYEQYF
V gene: TRBV18; J gene: TRBJ2-1; D gene: NA; CDR3 length: 15; CDR3 protein: CASSPMSESYNEQFF
V gene: TRBV12-3/TRBV12-4; J gene: TRBJ2-1; D gene: NA; CDR3 length: 14; CDR3 protein: CASRTLQGYNEQFF